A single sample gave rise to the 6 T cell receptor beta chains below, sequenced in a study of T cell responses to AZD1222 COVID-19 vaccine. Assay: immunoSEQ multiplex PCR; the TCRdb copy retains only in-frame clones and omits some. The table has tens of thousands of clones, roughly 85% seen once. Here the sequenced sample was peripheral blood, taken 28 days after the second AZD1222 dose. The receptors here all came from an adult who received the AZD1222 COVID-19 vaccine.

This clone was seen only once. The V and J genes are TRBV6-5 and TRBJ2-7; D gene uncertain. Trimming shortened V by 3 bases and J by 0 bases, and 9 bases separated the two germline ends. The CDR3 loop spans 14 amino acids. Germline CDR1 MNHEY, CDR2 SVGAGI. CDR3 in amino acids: CASSYNADSYEQYF. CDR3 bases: TGTGCCAGCAGTTATAACGCGGACTCCTACGAGCAGTACTTC.

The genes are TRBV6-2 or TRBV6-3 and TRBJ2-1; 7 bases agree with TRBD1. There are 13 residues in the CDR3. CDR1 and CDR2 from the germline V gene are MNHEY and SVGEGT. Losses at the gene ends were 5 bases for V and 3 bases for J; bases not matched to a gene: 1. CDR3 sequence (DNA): TGTGCCAGCAGTCGGGACAGCTACAATGAGCAGTTCTTC. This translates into CASSRDSYNEQFF.

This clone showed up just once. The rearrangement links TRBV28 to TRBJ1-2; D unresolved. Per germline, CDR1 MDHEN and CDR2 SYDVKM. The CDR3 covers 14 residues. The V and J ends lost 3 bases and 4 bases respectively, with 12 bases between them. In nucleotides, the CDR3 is TGTGCCAGCAGTTTGGGAAAAGTAGGCTATGGCTACACCTTC. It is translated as CASSLGKVGYGYTF.

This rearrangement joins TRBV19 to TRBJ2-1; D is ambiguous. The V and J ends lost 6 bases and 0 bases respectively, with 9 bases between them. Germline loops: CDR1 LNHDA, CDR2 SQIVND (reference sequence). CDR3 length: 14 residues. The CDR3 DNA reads TGTGCCAGTAGAGACGGAAGCTCCTACAATGAGCAGTTCTTC. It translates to CASRDGSSYNEQFF.

CDR3 residues: CAISESILGEKRNEQFF. The CDR3 DNA reads TGTGCCATCAGTGAGTCGATTCTGGGGGAAAAAAGGAATGAGCAGTTCTTC. This rearrangement joins TRBV10-3 to TRBJ2-1, with D possibly being TRBD1 or TRBD2 (5 bases each). V dropped 0 bases and J dropped 7 bases, with 19 bases sitting between them. This CDR3 has 17 amino acids. The germline gives CDR1 ENHRY, CDR2 SYGVKD.

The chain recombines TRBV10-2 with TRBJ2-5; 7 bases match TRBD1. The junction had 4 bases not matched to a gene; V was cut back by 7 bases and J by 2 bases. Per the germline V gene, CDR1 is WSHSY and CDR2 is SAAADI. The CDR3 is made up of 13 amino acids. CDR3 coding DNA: TGCGCCAGCATGATGGACAGGCAAGAGACCCAGTACTTC. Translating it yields CASMMDRQETQYF.